What follows are 2 T cell receptor beta chains derived from one specimen sequenced in a study of PD-1 blockade in mismatch repair-deficient tumors. This table comes from immunoSEQ multiplex PCR, and its TCRdb copy is limited to in-frame clones, with some not included. The top ten hold approximately 20% of the sample, which has approximately 13,000 clones, about 85% seen once. These receptors have no identified antigens. Stated time point: approximately ten-day in vitro stimulation with candidate neoantigen peptide 4. The source was cells cultured in vitro, collected from a patient treated with pembrolizumab. Source of these receptors: an adult with mismatch repair-deficient cancer.

To note about this clone: One end of the junction does not line up with germline, which may come from a read error. This chain links TRBV7-7 with TRBJ2-3; 9 bases are shared with TRBD2. The CDR3 spans 17 residues. Germline lookup yields CDR1 SSHAT and CDR2 FNYEAQ (reference sequence). Here the CDR3 DNA reads TGTGCTAGCAGCTTAGGCGGGACTAGCCGTATTAGGGGTACGCAGTATTTT. Its translation: CASSLGGTSRIRGTQYF.

The genes are TRBV9 and TRBJ1-5; the D gene is possibly TRBD1 (6 bases). The CDR3 contains 15 residues. Deletions cut 0 bases from V and 4 bases from J, with 11 bases between. Germline assignment: CDR1 SGDLS and CDR2 YYNGEE. CDR3 residues: CASSVGVGGNQPQHF. The CDR3 region has the DNA TGTGCCAGCAGCGTAGGAGTAGGGGGGAATCAGCCCCAGCATTTT.